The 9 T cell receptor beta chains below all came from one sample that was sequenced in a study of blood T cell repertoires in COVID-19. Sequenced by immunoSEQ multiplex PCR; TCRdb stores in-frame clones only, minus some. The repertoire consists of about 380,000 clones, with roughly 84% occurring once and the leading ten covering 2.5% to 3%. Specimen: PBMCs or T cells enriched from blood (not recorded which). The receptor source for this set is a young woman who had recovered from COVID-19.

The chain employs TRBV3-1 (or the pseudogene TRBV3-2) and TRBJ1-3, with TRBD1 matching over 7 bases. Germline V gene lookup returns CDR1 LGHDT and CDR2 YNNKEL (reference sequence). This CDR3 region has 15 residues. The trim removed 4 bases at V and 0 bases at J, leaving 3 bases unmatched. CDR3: CASSPTGLSGNTIYF. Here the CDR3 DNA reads TGTGCCAGCAGCCCGACAGGGCTCTCTGGAAACACCATATATTTT.

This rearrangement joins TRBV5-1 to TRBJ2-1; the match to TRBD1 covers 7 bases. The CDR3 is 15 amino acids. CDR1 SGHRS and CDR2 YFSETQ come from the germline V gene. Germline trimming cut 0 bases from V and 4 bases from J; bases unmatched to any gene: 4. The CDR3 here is CASSLEGQDYNEQFF. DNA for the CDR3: TGCGCCAGCAGCTTGGAAGGACAGGATTACAATGAGCAGTTCTTC.

As DNA, the CDR3 is TGCGCCAGCAGCCAAGATGTCCGGGACAGGGACGAGCAGTACTTC. Encoded protein: CASSQDVRDRDEQYF. The genes are TRBV4-1 and TRBJ2-7, with 9 bases aligning to TRBD1. The germline V gene has CDR1 MGHRA and CDR2 YSYEKL. The CDR3 is 15 amino acids. Trimming removed 0 bases from V and 5 bases from J; junction bases left unmatched: 5.

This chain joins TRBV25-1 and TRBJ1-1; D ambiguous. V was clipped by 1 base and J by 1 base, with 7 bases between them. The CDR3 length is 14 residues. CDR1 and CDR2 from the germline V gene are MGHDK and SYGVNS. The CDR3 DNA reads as TGTGCCAGCAGTGAATGGAGGGAGAACACTGAAGCTTTCTTT. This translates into CASSEWRENTEAFF.

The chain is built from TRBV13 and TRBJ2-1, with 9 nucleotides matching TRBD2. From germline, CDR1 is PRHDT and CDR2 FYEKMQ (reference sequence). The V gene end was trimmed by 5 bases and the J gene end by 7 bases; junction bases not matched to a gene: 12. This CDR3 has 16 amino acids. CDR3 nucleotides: TGTGCCAGCAGCAGCCACGTAGCGGGAGTCGGGAATGAGCAGTTCTTC. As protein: CASSSHVAGVGNEQFF.

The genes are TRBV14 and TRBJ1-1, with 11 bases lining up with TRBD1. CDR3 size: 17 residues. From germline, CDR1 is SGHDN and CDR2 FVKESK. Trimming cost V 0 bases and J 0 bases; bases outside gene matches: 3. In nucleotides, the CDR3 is TGTGCCAGCAGCCAAGAGGGACAGGGGGAATTGAACACTGAAGCTTTCTTT. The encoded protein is CASSQEGQGELNTEAFF.

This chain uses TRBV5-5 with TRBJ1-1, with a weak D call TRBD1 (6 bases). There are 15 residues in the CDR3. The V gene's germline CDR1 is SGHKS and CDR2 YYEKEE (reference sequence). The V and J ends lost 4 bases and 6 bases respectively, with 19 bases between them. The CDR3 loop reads CASSKRGGSDAEAFF. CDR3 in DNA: TGTGCCAGCAGCAAAAGGGGGGGATCGGATGCTGAAGCTTTCTTT.

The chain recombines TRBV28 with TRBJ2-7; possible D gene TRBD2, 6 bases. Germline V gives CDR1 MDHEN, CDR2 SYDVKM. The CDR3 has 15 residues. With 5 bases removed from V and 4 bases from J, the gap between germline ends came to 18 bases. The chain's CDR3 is CASSPRSGRGYEQYF. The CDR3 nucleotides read TGTGCCAGCAGTCCCAGATCCGGGAGAGGTTACGAGCAGTACTTC. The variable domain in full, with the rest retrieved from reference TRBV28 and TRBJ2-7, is DVKVTQSSRYLVKRTGEKVFLECVQDMDHENMFWYRQDPGLGLRLIYFSYDVKMKEKGDIPEGYSVSREKKERFSLILESASTNQTSMYLCASSPRSGRGYEQYFGPGTRLTVT.

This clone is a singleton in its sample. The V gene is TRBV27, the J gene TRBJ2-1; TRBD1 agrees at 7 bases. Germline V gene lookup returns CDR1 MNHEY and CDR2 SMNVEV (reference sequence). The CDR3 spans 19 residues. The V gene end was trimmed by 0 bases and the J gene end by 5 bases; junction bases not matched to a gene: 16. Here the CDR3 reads CASSLSLGRGGSYDNEQFF. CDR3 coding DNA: TGTGCCAGCAGTTTATCGTTGGGTCGAGGGGGCAGCTATGACAATGAGCAGTTCTTC.